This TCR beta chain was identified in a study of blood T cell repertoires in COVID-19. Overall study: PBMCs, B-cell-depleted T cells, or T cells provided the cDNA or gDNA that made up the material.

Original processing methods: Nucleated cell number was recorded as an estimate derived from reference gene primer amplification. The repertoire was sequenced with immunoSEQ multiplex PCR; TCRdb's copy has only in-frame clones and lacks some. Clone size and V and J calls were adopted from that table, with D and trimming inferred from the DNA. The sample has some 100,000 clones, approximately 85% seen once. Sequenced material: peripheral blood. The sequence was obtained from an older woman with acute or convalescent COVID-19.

The CDR3 DNA reads TGTGCCAGCTCACCAGGGTTGCGGGAGCAGTACTTC. Translated: CASSPGLREQYF. The gene calls are TRBV18 and TRBJ2-7; D ambiguous. The V end lost 2 bases, the J end lost 7 bases, and 9 bases lay between the germline ends. Germline values: CDR1 KGHSH, CDR2 LQKENI. The CDR3 sequence is 12 residues long.